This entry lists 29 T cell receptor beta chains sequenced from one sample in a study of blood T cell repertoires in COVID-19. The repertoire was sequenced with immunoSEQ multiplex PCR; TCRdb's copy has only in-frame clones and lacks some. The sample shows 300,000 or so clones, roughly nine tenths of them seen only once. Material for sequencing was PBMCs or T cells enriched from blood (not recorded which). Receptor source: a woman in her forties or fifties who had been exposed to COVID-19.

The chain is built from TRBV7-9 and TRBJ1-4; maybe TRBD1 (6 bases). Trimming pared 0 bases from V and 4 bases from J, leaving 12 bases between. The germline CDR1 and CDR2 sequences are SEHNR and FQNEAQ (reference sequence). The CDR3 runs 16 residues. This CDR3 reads CASSLARGADNEKLFF. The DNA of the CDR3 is TGTGCCAGCAGCTTAGCACGGGGGGCAGATAATGAAAAACTGTTTTTT.

This CDR3 reads CAISEAGESPLHF. The CDR3 DNA reads TGTGCCATCAGTGAGGCAGGGGAATCACCCCTCCACTTT. The chain uses TRBV10-3 and TRBJ1-6; weak D call: TRBD1 (6 bases). Germline values: CDR1 ENHRY, CDR2 SYGVKD. The germline V and J ends were trimmed by 2 bases and 10 bases, with 9 bases remaining between them. The CDR3 length is 13 residues.

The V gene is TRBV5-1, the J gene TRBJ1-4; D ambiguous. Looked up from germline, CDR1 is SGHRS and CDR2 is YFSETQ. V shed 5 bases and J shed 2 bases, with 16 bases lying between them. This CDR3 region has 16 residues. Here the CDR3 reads CASSLLGGPTNEKLFF. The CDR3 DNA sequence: TGCGCCAGCAGTTTGCTCGGAGGGCCTACTAATGAAAAACTGTTTTTT.

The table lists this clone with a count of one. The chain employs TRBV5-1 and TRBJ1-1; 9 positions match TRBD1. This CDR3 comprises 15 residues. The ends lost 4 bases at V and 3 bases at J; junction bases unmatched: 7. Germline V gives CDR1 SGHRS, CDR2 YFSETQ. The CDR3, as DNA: TGCGCCAGCAGCCCGATATGGGACAGGGACACTGAAGCTTTCTTT. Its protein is CASSPIWDRDTEAFF.

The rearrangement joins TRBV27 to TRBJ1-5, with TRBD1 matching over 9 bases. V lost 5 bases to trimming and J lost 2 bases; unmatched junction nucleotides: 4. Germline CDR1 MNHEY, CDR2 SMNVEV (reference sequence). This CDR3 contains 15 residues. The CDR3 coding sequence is TGTGCCAGCAGTGTTGACAGGGGGGGCAATCAGCCCCAGCATTTT. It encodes CASSVDRGGNQPQHF.

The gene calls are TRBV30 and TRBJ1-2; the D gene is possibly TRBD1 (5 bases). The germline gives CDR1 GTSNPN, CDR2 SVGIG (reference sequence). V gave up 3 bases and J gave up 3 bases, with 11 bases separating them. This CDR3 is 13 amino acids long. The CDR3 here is CAWSPRADYGYTF. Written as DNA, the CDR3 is TGTGCCTGGAGCCCCAGGGCGGACTATGGCTACACCTTC. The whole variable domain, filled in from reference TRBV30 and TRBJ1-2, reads SQTIHQWPATLVQPVGSPLSLECTVEGTSNPNLYWYRQAAGRGLQLLFYSVGIGQISSEVPQNLSASRPQDRQFILSSKKLLLSDSGFYLCAWSPRADYGYTFGSGTRLTVV.

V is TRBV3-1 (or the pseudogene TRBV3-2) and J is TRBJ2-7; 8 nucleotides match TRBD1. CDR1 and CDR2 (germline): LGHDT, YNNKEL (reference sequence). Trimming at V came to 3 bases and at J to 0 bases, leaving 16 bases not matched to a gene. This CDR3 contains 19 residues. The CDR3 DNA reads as TGTGCCAGCAGCCACCACCGAGGACAGGGTTCTCTTAGCTCCTACGAGCAGTACTTC. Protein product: CASSHHRGQGSLSSYEQYF.

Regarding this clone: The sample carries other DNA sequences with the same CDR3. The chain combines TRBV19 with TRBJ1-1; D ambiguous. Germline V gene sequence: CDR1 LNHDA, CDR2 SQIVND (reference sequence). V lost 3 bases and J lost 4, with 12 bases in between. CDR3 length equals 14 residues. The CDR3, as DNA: TGTGCCAGTAGTATTGCGGGAGGAGGCACTGAAGCTTTCTTT. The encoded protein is CASSIAGGGTEAFF.

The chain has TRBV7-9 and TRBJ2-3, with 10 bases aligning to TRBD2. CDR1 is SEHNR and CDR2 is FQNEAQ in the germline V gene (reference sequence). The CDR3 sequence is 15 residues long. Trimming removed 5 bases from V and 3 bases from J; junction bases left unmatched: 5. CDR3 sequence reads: CASSKAGGTTDTQYF. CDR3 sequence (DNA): TGTGCCAGCAGCAAAGCGGGGGGGACGACAGATACGCAGTATTTT.

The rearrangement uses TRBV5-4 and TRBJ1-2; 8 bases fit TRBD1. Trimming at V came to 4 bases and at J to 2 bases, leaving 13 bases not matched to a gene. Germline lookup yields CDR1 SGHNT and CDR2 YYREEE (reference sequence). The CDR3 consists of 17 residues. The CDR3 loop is CASSKDLTGGANYGYTF. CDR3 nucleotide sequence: TGTGCCAGCAGCAAGGACCTAACAGGGGGAGCCAACTATGGCTACACCTTC.

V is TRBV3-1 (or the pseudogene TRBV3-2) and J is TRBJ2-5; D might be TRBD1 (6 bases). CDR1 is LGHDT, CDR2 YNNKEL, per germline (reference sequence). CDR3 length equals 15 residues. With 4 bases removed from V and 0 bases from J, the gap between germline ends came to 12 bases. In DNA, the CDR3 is TGTGCCAGCAGCCTTAGGACAGCGTACCAAGAGACCCAGTACTTC. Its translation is CASSLRTAYQETQYF.

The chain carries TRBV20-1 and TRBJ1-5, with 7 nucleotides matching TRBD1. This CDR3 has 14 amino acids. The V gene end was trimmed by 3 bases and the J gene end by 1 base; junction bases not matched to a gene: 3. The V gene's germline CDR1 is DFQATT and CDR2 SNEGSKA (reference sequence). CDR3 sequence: CSASGRGSNQPQHF. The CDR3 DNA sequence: TGCAGTGCTAGTGGCAGGGGGAGCAATCAGCCCCAGCATTTT.

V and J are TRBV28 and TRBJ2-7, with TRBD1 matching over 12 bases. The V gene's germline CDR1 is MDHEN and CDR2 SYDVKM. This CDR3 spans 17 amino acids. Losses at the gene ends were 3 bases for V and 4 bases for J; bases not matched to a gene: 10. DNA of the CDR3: TGTGCCAGCAGTTTCGGCCTCGGGACAGGGGGCCTTTACGAGCAGTACTTC. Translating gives CASSFGLGTGGLYEQYF.

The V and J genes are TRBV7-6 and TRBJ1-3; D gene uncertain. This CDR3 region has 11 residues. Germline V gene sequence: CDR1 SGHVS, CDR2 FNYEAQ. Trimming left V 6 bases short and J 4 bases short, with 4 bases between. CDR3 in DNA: TGTGCCAGCAGGGGCGGAAACACCATATATTTT. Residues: CASRGGNTIYF. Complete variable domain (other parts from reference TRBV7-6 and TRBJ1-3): GAGVSQSPRYKVTKRGQDVALRCDPISGHVSLYWYRQALGQGPEFLTYFNYEAQQDKSGLPNDRFSAERPEGSISTLTIQRTEQRDSAMYRCASRGGNTIYFGEGSWLTVV.

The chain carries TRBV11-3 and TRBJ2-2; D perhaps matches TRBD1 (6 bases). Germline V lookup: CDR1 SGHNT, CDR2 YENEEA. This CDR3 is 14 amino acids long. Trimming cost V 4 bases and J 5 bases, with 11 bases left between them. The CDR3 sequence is CASSSPQGTGELFF. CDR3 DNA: TGTGCCAGCAGCTCGCCACAGGGAACCGGGGAGCTGTTTTTT.

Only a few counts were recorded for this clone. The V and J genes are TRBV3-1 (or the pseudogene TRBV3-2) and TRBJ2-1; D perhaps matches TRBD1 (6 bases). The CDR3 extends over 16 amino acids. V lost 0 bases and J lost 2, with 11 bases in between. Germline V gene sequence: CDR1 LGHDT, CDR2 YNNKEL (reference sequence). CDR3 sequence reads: CASSQDIAGAYNEQFF. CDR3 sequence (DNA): TGTGCCAGCAGCCAAGACATCGCAGGGGCCTACAATGAGCAGTTCTTC.

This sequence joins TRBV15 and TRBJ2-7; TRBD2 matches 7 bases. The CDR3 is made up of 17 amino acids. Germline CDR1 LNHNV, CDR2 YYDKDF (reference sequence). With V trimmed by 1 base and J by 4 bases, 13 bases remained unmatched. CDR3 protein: CATSRALGGPGGYEQYF. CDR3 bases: TGTGCCACCAGCAGAGCCCTCGGAGGCCCCGGGGGGTACGAGCAGTACTTC.

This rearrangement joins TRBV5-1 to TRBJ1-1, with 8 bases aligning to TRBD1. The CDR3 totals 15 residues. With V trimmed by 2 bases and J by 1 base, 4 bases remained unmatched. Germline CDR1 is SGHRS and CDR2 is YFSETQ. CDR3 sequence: CASSFDRGPNTEAFF. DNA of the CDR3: TGCGCCAGCAGCTTCGACAGGGGCCCGAACACTGAAGCTTTCTTT.

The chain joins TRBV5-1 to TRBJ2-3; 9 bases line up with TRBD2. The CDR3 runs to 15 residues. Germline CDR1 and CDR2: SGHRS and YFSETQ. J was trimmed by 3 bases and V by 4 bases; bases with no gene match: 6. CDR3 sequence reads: CASSRAGGPTDTQYF. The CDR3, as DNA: TGCGCCAGCAGCAGGGCGGGGGGGCCAACAGATACGCAGTATTTT.

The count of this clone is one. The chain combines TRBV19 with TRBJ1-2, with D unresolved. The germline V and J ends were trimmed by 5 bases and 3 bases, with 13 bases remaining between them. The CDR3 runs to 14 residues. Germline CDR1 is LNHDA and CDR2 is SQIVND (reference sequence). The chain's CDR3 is CASSERVTDYGYTF. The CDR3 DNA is TGTGCCAGTAGTGAGAGGGTGACGGACTATGGCTACACCTTC. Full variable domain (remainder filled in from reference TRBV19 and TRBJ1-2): DGGITQSPKYLFRKEGQNVTLSCEQNLNHDAMYWYRQDPGQGLRLIYYSQIVNDFQKGDIAEGYSVSREKKESFPLTVTSAQKNPTAFYLCASSERVTDYGYTFGSGTRLTVV.

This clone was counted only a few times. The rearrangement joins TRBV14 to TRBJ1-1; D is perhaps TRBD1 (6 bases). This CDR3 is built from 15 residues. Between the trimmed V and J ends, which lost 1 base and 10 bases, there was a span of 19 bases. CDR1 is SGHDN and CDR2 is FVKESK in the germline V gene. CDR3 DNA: TGTGCCAGCAGCCAAGCATCGGGCGGGGGCCGGGGAGCTTTCTTT. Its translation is CASSQASGGGRGAFF.

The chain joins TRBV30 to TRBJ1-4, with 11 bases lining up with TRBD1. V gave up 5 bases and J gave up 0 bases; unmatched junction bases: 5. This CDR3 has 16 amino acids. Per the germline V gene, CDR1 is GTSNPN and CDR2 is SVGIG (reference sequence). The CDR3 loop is CAWGQGAPTTNEKLFF. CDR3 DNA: TGTGCCTGGGGACAGGGGGCTCCAACAACTAATGAAAAACTGTTTTTT.

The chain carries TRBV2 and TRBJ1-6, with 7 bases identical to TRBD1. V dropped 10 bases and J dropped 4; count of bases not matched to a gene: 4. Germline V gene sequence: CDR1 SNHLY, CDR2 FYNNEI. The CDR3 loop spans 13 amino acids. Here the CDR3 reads CATGTDYNSPLHF. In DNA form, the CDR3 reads TGTGCCACCGGGACAGATTATAATTCACCCCTCCACTTT.

CDR3 region: CASSQEMGLQGVGYGYTF. The CDR3 bases are TGCGCCAGCAGCCAAGAGATGGGGCTACAGGGAGTGGGCTATGGCTACACCTTC. The chain joins TRBV4-1 to TRBJ1-2; the D gene is possibly TRBD1 (6 bases). V lost 0 bases and J lost 4, with 21 bases in between. Germline V gives CDR1 MGHRA, CDR2 YSYEKL. There are 18 residues in the CDR3.

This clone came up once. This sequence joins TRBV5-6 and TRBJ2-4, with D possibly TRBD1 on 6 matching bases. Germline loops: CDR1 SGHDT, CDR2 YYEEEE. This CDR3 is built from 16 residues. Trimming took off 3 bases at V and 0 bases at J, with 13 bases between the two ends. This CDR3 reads CASSSYRVLAKNIQYF. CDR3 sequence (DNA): TGTGCCAGCAGCTCATACAGGGTGCTAGCCAAAAACATTCAGTACTTC.

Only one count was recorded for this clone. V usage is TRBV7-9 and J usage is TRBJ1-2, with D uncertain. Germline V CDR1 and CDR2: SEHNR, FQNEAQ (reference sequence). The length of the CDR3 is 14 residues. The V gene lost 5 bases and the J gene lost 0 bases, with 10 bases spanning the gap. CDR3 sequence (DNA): TGTGCCAGCAGCCAGGACTCACCTAACTATGGCTACACCTTC. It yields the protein CASSQDSPNYGYTF. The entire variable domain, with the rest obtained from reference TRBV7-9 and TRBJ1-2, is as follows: DTGVSQNPRHKITKRGQNVTFRCDPISEHNRLYWYRQTLGQGPEFLTYFQNEAQLEKSRLLSDRFSAERPKGSFSTLEIQRTEQGDSAMYLCASSQDSPNYGYTFGSGTRLTVV.

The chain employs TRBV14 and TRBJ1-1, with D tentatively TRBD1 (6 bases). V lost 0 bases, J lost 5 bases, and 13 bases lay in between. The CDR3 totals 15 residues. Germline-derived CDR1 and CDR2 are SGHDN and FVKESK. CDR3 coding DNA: TGTGCCAGCAGCCAAGATATTAGGGGGAGAACTGAAGCTTTCTTT. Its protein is CASSQDIRGRTEAFF.

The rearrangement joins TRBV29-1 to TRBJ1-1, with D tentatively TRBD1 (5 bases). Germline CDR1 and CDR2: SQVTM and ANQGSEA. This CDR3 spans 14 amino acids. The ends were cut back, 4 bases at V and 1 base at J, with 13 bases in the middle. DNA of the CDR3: TGCAGCGTTGGAGTAGGGGCGGCGAACACTGAAGCTTTCTTT. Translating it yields CSVGVGAANTEAFF. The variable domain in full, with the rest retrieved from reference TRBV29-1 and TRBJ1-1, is SAVISQKPSRDICQRGTSLTIQCQVDSQVTMMFWYRQQPGQSLTLIATANQGSEATYESGFVIDKFPISRPNLTFSTLTVSNMSPEDSSIYLCSVGVGAANTEAFFGQGTRLTVV.

The CDR3 nucleotides read TGTGCCAGCAGCCAACGAGCCGAGCAGTACTTC. Residues: CASSQRAEQYF. V and J are TRBV3-1 (or the pseudogene TRBV3-2) and TRBJ2-7; no reliable D call. V dropped 2 bases and J dropped 6 bases, with 5 bases sitting between them. Germline CDR1 and CDR2: LGHDT and YNNKEL (reference sequence). The CDR3 runs 11 residues.